The 21 T cell receptor beta chains in this list originate from one sample, sequenced in a study of T cell changes during pregnancy in multiple sclerosis. Libraries were prepared by immunoSEQ multiplex PCR; TCRdb keeps only in-frame clonotypes and omits some of them. Here the sample spans about 130,000 clones, 95% to 98% being singletons. The sequenced sample was peripheral blood, obtained after pregnancy. The receptors come from a female donor with multiple sclerosis, enrolled in a pregnancy study.

The rearrangement joins TRBV28 to TRBJ2-7; the match to TRBD2 covers 12 bases. The germline CDR1 and CDR2 sequences are MDHEN and SYDVKM. CDR3 length equals 15 residues. After removal of 2 bases from V and 7 bases from J, the junction contained 6 bases not matched to a gene. In DNA, the CDR3 is TGTGCCAGCAGTTTAGCTAGCGGGAGGGCTGGAGAGCAGTACTTC. Its protein is CASSLASGRAGEQYF.

The chain is built from TRBV15 and TRBJ2-1, with D possibly TRBD1 on 6 matching bases. V lost 4 bases, J lost 3 bases, and 10 bases lay in between. This CDR3 spans 14 amino acids. CDR1 LNHNV and CDR2 YYDKDF come from the germline V gene (reference sequence). The CDR3: CATSMDRVYNEQFF. The CDR3 coding sequence is TGTGCCACCAGCATGGACAGAGTCTACAATGAGCAGTTCTTC.

The CDR3: CASKEGVFEQYF. In nucleotides, the CDR3 is TGTGCCAGCAAAGAAGGGGTTTTCGAGCAGTACTTC. J is TRBJ2-7 and V is TRBV2; D perhaps matches TRBD1 (5 bases). Germline V gene lookup returns CDR1 SNHLY and CDR2 FYNNEI. This CDR3 spans 12 amino acids. Trimming shortened V by 7 bases and J by 6 bases, and 13 bases separated the two germline ends.

This CDR3 reads CAWSDQSRDRHYGYTF. The CDR3, as DNA: TGTGCCTGGAGTGATCAAAGCCGGGACAGGCACTATGGCTACACCTTC. The V and J genes are TRBV30 and TRBJ1-2; the match to TRBD1 covers 8 bases. The CDR3 consists of 16 residues. V dropped 1 base and J dropped 3; count of bases not matched to a gene: 10. The germline CDR1 and CDR2 sequences are GTSNPN and SVGIG (reference sequence).

The genes are TRBV15 and TRBJ2-7; TRBD1 is a possible D gene (5 bases). The V end was cut by 1 base, the J end by 1 base, with 8 bases between. CDR3 length equals 14 residues. Germline V lookup: CDR1 LNHNV, CDR2 YYDKDF (reference sequence). CDR3 sequence reads: CATSRGTYSYEQYF. DNA for the CDR3: TGTGCCACCAGCAGAGGGACATATTCCTACGAGCAGTACTTC.

V is TRBV19 and J is TRBJ1-1; no reliable D call. V lost 1 base, J lost 7 bases, and 7 bases lay in between. In germline, CDR1 is LNHDA, CDR2 SQIVND (reference sequence). This CDR3 is 12 amino acids long. The DNA for the CDR3 is TGTGCCAGTAGTATAGGGGAGATTGAAGCTTTCTTT. Encoded protein: CASSIGEIEAFF.

V and J are TRBV18 and TRBJ2-6, with D tentatively TRBD2 (6 bases). Germline V gives CDR1 KGHSH, CDR2 LQKENI. This CDR3 is built from 14 residues. V lost 3 bases and J lost 7, with 10 bases in between. CDR3 sequence reads: CASSPFGSANVLTF. The CDR3 DNA reads as TGTGCCAGCTCACCTTTCGGGAGTGCCAACGTCCTGACTTTC.

The chain is built from TRBV6-5 and TRBJ2-2, with 8 bases matching TRBD1. Germline loops: CDR1 MNHEY, CDR2 SVGAGI. The CDR3 length is 15 residues. Trimming cost V 6 bases and J 5 bases; bases outside gene matches: 8. The CDR3 DNA reads TGTGCCAGCAGGGACAGGGTTCGGAAAACCGGGGAGCTGTTTTTT. Residues: CASRDRVRKTGELFF.

The V gene is TRBV29-1, the J gene TRBJ2-4; TRBD2 agrees at 8 bases. This CDR3 region has 13 residues. Germline lookup yields CDR1 SQVTM and CDR2 ANQGSEA. The junction had 6 bases not matched to a gene; V was cut back by 5 bases and J by 6 bases. The CDR3 loop reads CSVSGTSVNIQYF. CDR3 DNA: TGCAGCGTTAGCGGGACTAGTGTAAACATTCAGTACTTC. The full variable domain, its missing parts supplied by reference TRBV29-1 and TRBJ2-4, is SAVISQKPSRDICQRGTSLTIQCQVDSQVTMMFWYRQQPGQSLTLIATANQGSEATYESGFVIDKFPISRPNLTFSTLTVSNMSPEDSSIYLCSVSGTSVNIQYFGAGTRLSVL.

V is TRBV29-1 and J is TRBJ2-3; D possibly corresponds to TRBD2 (6 bases). Trimming removed 5 bases from V and 6 bases from J, with 12 bases in between. This CDR3 is 12 amino acids long. In germline, CDR1 is SQVTM, CDR2 ANQGSEA. CDR3 protein: CSVQAGGDTQYF. CDR3 in DNA: TGCAGCGTTCAAGCGGGTGGGGATACGCAGTATTTT.

The chain recombines TRBV29-1 with TRBJ1-5, with TRBD1 matching over 10 bases. Germline values: CDR1 SQVTM, CDR2 ANQGSEA. The CDR3 runs to 13 residues. Losses at the gene ends were 5 bases for V and 8 bases for J; bases not matched to a gene: 6. The CDR3 protein is CSVPGTGVEPQHF. The CDR3, as DNA: TGCAGCGTTCCCGGGACAGGGGTGGAGCCCCAGCATTTT.

The rearrangement links TRBV5-1 to TRBJ2-7; TRBD2 is a possible D gene (5 bases). CDR3 length: 13 amino acids. Trimming removed 4 bases at V and 2 bases at J, with 10 bases between. Germline V lookup: CDR1 SGHRS, CDR2 YFSETQ. The CDR3 protein is CASSTSGTYEQYF. Written as DNA, the CDR3 is TGCGCCAGCAGCACGTCCGGGACCTACGAGCAGTACTTC.

V and J are TRBV19 and TRBJ1-5, with D perhaps matching TRBD1 (6 bases). Germline CDR1 reads LNHDA; CDR2 reads SQIVND (reference sequence). Trimming took off 7 bases at V and 0 bases at J, with 13 bases between the two ends. The CDR3 loop spans 15 amino acids. The CDR3 region is CASKGGQFSNQPQHF. CDR3 DNA: TGTGCCAGTAAGGGGGGGCAGTTTAGCAATCAGCCCCAGCATTTT.

The chain uses TRBV2 and TRBJ2-1; D may be TRBD2 (5 bases). V was shortened by 7 bases and J by 7 bases, with 17 bases between the two germline ends. This CDR3 is 14 amino acids long. The germline gives CDR1 SNHLY, CDR2 FYNNEI. CDR3 nucleotide sequence: TGTGCCAGCACCGCCCTGGAGCGGATAAATGAGCAGTTCTTC. Protein sequence: CASTALERINEQFF.

The chain carries TRBV27 and TRBJ2-7; TRBD1 agrees at 8 bases. CDR1 is MNHEY and CDR2 is SMNVEV in the germline V gene (reference sequence). V shed 5 bases and J 2 bases; nucleotides not matched to a gene: 5. The CDR3 spans 14 residues. CDR3 protein: CASSTRQGTYEQYF. The CDR3 nucleotides are TGTGCCAGCAGTACAAGACAGGGGACCTACGAGCAGTACTTC.

The chain combines TRBV2 with TRBJ2-3, with a tentative D call TRBD2 (5 bases). This CDR3 is built from 12 residues. Germline assignment: CDR1 SNHLY and CDR2 FYNNEI. With 7 bases removed from V and 6 bases from J, the gap between germline ends came to 11 bases. CDR3 region: CASIERWDTQYF. Here the CDR3 DNA reads TGTGCCAGCATCGAGCGGTGGGATACGCAGTATTTT.

The chain employs TRBV5-4 and TRBJ2-6, with D unresolved. This CDR3 spans 16 amino acids. CDR1 is SGHNT and CDR2 is YYREEE in the germline V gene (reference sequence). V shed 1 base and J shed 0 bases, with 8 bases lying between them. CDR3 sequence reads: CASSLFISSGANVLTF. DNA for the CDR3: TGTGCCAGCAGCTTGTTTATATCCTCTGGGGCCAACGTCCTGACTTTC.

This clone has a single count. In DNA, the CDR3 is TGTGCCAGCAGTTTAGGGGGCGGGAGGGCCGTCTGCGAGCAGTACTTC. As protein: CASSLGGGRAVCEQYF. The chain recombines TRBV28 with TRBJ2-7; 9 nucleotides agree with TRBD2. Germline-derived CDR1 and CDR2 are MDHEN and SYDVKM. With V trimmed by 2 bases and J by 6 bases, 11 bases remained unmatched. This CDR3 contains 16 residues.

The sample holds one count of this clone. This chain links TRBV28 with TRBJ2-5; no definite D call. Germline lookup yields CDR1 MDHEN and CDR2 SYDVKM. CDR3 size: 11 residues. V lost 5 bases to trimming and J lost 5 bases, with 6 bases between them. The CDR3 sequence: CASSDTETQYF. In DNA, the CDR3 is TGTGCCAGCAGTGACACGGAGACCCAGTACTTC.

The chain employs TRBV6-5 and TRBJ2-3; 7 bases fit TRBD1. Germline-derived CDR1 and CDR2 are MNHEY and SVGAGI. This CDR3 is 14 amino acids long. The ends lost 5 bases at V and 5 bases at J; junction bases unmatched: 7. CDR3 protein: CASSLGGAIDTQYF. For the CDR3, the DNA is TGTGCCAGCAGTCTAGGGGGCGCGATAGATACGCAGTATTTT.

The genes are TRBV5-1 and TRBJ1-1; D gene uncertain. The CDR3 runs to 14 residues. Germline V CDR1 and CDR2: SGHRS, YFSETQ. V was clipped by 4 bases and J by 2 bases, with 12 bases between them. The CDR3 nucleotides are TGCGCCAGCAGCCCTGTTGGGCTTAACACTGAAGCTTTCTTT. Amino acid sequence: CASSPVGLNTEAFF. The full variable domain, rest sourced from reference TRBV5-1 and TRBJ1-1, is KAGVTQTPRYLIKTRGQQVTLSCSPISGHRSVSWYQQTPGQGLQFLFEYFSETQRNKGNFPGRFSGRQFSNSRSEMNVSTLELGDSALYLCASSPVGLNTEAFFGQGTRLTVV.